A selection of T cell receptor beta chains follows, all from one sample in a study of CD8 T cells in Susac syndrome. TCRdb recomputed calls from the immunoSEQ multiplex PCR reads with MiXCR, one row per CDR3 protein. The top ten clones hold approximately 0.15% of a sample with some 150,000 distinct CDR3 sequences, less than 97% of them seen once. Sequenced material: CD8+ T cells from PBMCs. The receptor source for this set is a human donor with multiple sclerosis. Both conserved end residues are part of each CDR3. A D gene is named only where the DNA matches it firmly. Size values are once, few and many counts, or a class for expanded clones, and some rows have none.

.	TRBV2	.	TRBJ1-3	TGTGCCAACTTCTTGGGGGGAAACACCATATATTTT	CANFLGGNTIYF
TRBD1	TRBV9	.	TRBJ1-2	TGTGCCAGCAGCCCAGGGGACAGGGGGGATGGCTACACCTTC	CASSPGDRGDGYTF
TRBD2	TRBV7-3	.	TRBJ2-3	TGTGCCAGCAGCACCCTTACTAGCGGGGCGAGTGGAGATACGCAGTATTTT	CASSTLTSGASGDTQYF
TRBD1	TRBV5-1	.	TRBJ2-2	TGCGCCAGCAGCACGGGACAGACGAACACCGGGGAGCTGTTTTTT	CASSTGQTNTGELFF
.	TRBV9	.	TRBJ2-3	TGTGCCAGCAGCGTGTACAGCTACTCGGGCGGGGATACGCAGTATTTT	CASSVYSYSGGDTQYF
.	TRBV6-6	.	TRBJ1-1	TGTGCCAGCAGTTACGCTACGCAGGAGAACACTGAAGCTTTCTTT	CASSYATQENTEAFF
.	TRBV29-1	.	TRBJ1-1	TGCAGCGTTGCTCCATCGACTGTCATGAACACTGAAGCTTTCTTT	CSVAPSTVMNTEAFF
TRBD2	TRBV20-1	.	TRBJ2-5	TGCAGTGCTAGTCCGCAAACGGGACTAGGGGAGACCCAGTACTTC	CSASPQTGLGETQYF
TRBD2	TRBV24-1	.	TRBJ2-1	TGTGCCACCAGTGAAGCTAGCGGGGGCTCCTACAATGAGCAGTTCTTC	CATSEASGGSYNEQFF
.	TRBV7-9	.	TRBJ1-1	TGTGCCAGCAGCCCCGTGTCGGAAAGGAACACTGAAGCTTTCTTT	CASSPVSERNTEAFF
TRBD1	TRBV15	.	TRBJ2-1	TGTGCCACCAGCACCAAGGGGGCCGGTGATGAGCAGTTCTTC	CATSTKGAGDEQFF
.	TRBV29-1	once	TRBJ1-1	TGCAGCGTTCTTACACGGCTCGGCCTGAACACTGAAGCTTTCTTT	CSVLTRLGLNTEAFF
.	TRBV20-1	.	TRBJ2-1	TGCAGTGCTAGAGATCCCCAGGAGAGCCACAATGAGCAGTTCTTC	CSARDPQESHNEQFF
.	TRBV29-1	.	TRBJ1-1	TGCAGCGTCCCAGGGGAGGAGGAGACTGAAGCTTTCTTT	CSVPGEEETEAFF
.	TRBV20-1	.	TRBJ2-3	TGCAGTGCTATGTCCCTGGAGACAGATACGCAGTATTTT	CSAMSLETDTQYF
.	TRBV30	.	TRBJ1-2	TGTGCCTGGAGTGTAACAATAGGGTACGGCTACACCTTC	CAWSVTIGYGYTF
.	TRBV29-1	.	TRBJ2-1	TGCAGCGTTGAGGGGTGGAATGAGCAGTTCTTC	CSVEGWNEQFF
.	TRBV27	.	TRBJ2-2	TGTGCCAGCAGTTTAACGTACACCGGGGAGCTGTTTTTT	CASSLTYTGELFF
.	TRBV4-2	.	TRBJ1-1	TGTGCCAGCAGCCAAGATTCGGGTTGGGCGTCGGCTGAAGCTTTCTTT	CASSQDSGWASAEAFF
.	TRBV9	once	TRBJ2-3	TGTGCCAGCAGCCCCCCCCCATTGGCAGATACGCAGTATTTT	CASSPPPLADTQYF
.	TRBV7-9	.	TRBJ2-7	TGTGCCAGCAGCTCCGACCCACCCTACGAGCAGTACTTC	CASSSDPPYEQYF
.	TRBV3-1	.	TRBJ1-2	TGTGCCAGCAGCCAAGAGGCGGCTACTAACTATGGCTACACCTTC	CASSQEAATNYGYTF
TRBD2	TRBV4-2	.	TRBJ2-5	TGTGCCAGCAGCCAAGAACAATCGACTAGCGGTCGGGAGACCCAGTACTTC	CASSQEQSTSGRETQYF
.	TRBV6-5	.	TRBJ1-1	TGTGCCAGCAGCAACCCCGGATCTGAAGCTTTCTTT	CASSNPGSEAFF
TRBD1	TRBV4-1	.	TRBJ2-7	TGCGCCAGCAGCCAGACCGGGACAGGGACCTACGAGCAGTACTTC	CASSQTGTGTYEQYF
.	TRBV12-3/TRBV12-4	.	TRBJ1-6	TGTGCCAGCAGTCGAGGGATCTCACCCCTCCACTTT	CASSRGISPLHF
.	TRBV30	.	TRBJ1-6	TGTGCCTGGCTATTCAAAGGCAGGGTTTCACCCCTCCACTTT	CAWLFKGRVSPLHF
.	TRBV9	.	TRBJ2-2	TGTGCCAGCAGCGCTCAAGGGGGGACGAGCACCGGGGAGCTGTTTTTT	CASSAQGGTSTGELFF
TRBD2	TRBV19	once	TRBJ2-3	TGTGCCAGTAGCGGGACCCCGGGACTACAAGATACGCAGTATTTT	CASSGTPGLQDTQYF
TRBD2	TRBV6-5	.	TRBJ2-5	TGTGCCACCGGACTAGCGGGGGGCTCGGGGTTGGCCCAGTACTTC	CATGLAGGSGLAQYF
.	TRBV29-1	.	TRBJ2-7	TGCAGCGTTGAAGATGTCCGTACCTACGAGCAGTACTTC	CSVEDVRTYEQYF
.	TRBV9	.	TRBJ2-3	TGTGCCAGCAGCGTAGCTCGGGCGAGCACAGATACGCAGTATTTT	CASSVARASTDTQYF
.	TRBV9	once	TRBJ1-6	TGTGCCAGCAGTGCTGCAGCATCGCCCTATTCACCCCTCCACTTT	CASSAAASPYSPLHF
.	TRBV29-1	.	TRBJ2-7	TGCAGCGTTGTAAGGGGCAGCTCCTACGAGCAGTACTTC	CSVVRGSSYEQYF
.	TRBV29-1	.	TRBJ1-1	TGCAGCGTTGATTTGACAGTGGAGGGCACTGAAGCTTTCTTT	CSVDLTVEGTEAFF
.	TRBV4-1	.	TRBJ2-5	TGCGCCAGCAGCCAAGATGGGAAGAAAGAGACCCAGTACTTC	CASSQDGKKETQYF
.	TRBV6-2/TRBV6-3	.	TRBJ1-5	TGTGCCAGCAGTTACGGAGGGCCGCACCAGCATTTT	CASSYGGPHQHF
TRBD2	TRBV20-1	once	TRBJ2-5	TGCAGTCCTCGGACTAGCGGGGGGCCCGGGTCGGAGACCCAGTACTTC	CSPRTSGGPGSETQYF
.	TRBV5-6	.	TRBJ2-5	TGTGCCAGCAGGTCAATCAACCAACAAGAGACCCAGTACTTC	CASRSINQQETQYF
TRBD1	TRBV29-1	.	TRBJ1-2	TGCAGCGTTGAGTCAGGGGGCGCTGGGTATGGCTACACCTTC	CSVESGGAGYGYTF
TRBD1	TRBV11-2	.	TRBJ1-1	TGTGCCAGCAGGGCACCGGGACAGGGGTGGGGTGAAGCTTTCTTT	CASRAPGQGWGEAFF
.	TRBV15	.	TRBJ2-5	TGTGCCACCAGCAGAGAGAGTTTCCAAGAGACCCAGTACTTC	CATSRESFQETQYF
.	TRBV7-2	.	TRBJ1-1	TGTGCCAGCAGCCCCCACGGGGCTTTAATGAACACTGAAGCTTTCTTT	CASSPHGALMNTEAFF
.	TRBV5-1	.	TRBJ2-4	TGCGCCAGCAGCTTGGACTTCGGACAGAAAAACATTCAGTACTTC	CASSLDFGQKNIQYF
.	TRBV29-1	.	TRBJ2-7	TGCAGCGTGAGGCCCCAGGCGTACGAGCAGTACTTC	CSVRPQAYEQYF
TRBD1	TRBV7-9	.	TRBJ2-3	TGTGCCAGCAGCCCCTACCGGGACAGGGGGATTATTAGCACAGATACGCAGTATTTT	CASSPYRDRGIISTDTQYF
TRBD1	TRBV7-8	.	TRBJ2-1	TGTGCCAGCAGCTCTACAGGGGATTTCTACAATGAGCAGTTCTTC	CASSSTGDFYNEQFF
TRBD1	TRBV30	.	TRBJ1-1	TGTGCCTGGACCAGGACAGGGAACACTGAAGCTTTCTTT	CAWTRTGNTEAFF
.	TRBV6-1	.	TRBJ2-3	TGTGCCAGCAGTGAAGGGCCATACACAGATACGCAGTATTTT	CASSEGPYTDTQYF
TRBD2	TRBV30	.	TRBJ2-1	TGTGCCTGGTCCCGCGGGGGGGCCAATGAGCAGTTCTTC	CAWSRGGANEQFF